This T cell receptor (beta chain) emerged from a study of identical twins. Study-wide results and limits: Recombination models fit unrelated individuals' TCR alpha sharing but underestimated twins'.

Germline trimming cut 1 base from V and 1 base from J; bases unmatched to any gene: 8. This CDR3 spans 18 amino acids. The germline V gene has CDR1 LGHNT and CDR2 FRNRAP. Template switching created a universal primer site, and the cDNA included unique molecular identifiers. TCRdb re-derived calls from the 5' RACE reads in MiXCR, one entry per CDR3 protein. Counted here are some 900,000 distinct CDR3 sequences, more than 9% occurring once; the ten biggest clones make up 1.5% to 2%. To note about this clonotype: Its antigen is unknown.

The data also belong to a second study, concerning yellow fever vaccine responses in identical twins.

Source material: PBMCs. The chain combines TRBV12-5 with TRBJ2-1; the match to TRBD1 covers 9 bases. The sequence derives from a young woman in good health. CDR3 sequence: CASGLAAGQGGSYNEQFF. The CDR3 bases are TGTGCTAGTGGTTTGGCGGCGGGACAGGGAGGTTCCTACAATGAGCAGTTCTTC.